The sequence of this T cell receptor (beta chain) was determined in a study of regulatory T cells in long-lasting Graves disease. The TCR beta library used iRepertoire HTBI primers with Arm-PCR amplification of CDR3. TCRdb re-called the multiplex PCR reads with MiXCR, one entry per CDR3 protein. Among 400,000 to 550,000 distinct CDR3 sequences, less than 20% were seen once, and the ten largest hold approximately 11%. The CDR3 contains 12 residues. CDR1 and CDR2 (germline): MNHNS, SASEGT. The V end was cut by 6 bases, the J end by 4 bases, with 10 bases between. As for time point: newly diagnosed GD, antithyroid drugs for less than 3 months. PBMC RNA served as the TCR library source. The table lists this clonotype with many counts. Its matching antigen is unknown. Regarding the study as a whole: The study found TRBV28, TRBJ1-2 and TRBJ2-5 favored in persistent disease.

This sample was also put to use in a study of T cells in Graves' hyperthyroidism and ophthalmopathy.

The rearrangement links TRBV6-1 to TRBJ2-7, with no clear D. This clonotype was sampled from a woman aged 25 to 45 with Graves disease. Source: peripheral blood mononuclear cells (PBMCs), taken at new diagnosis, from a patient treated with antithyroid drugs. The DNA for the CDR3 is TGTGCCAGCAGCTCCTACGGGTACGAGCAGTACTTC. It translates to CASSSYGYEQYF.